This entry lists 7 T cell receptor beta chains sequenced from one sample in a study of tumor-infiltrating lymphocytes in localized non-small cell lung cancer (dated by TCRdb to about 2021). Libraries were constructed by the immunoSEQ multiplex PCR assay. In TCRdb, the immuneACCESS table is reduced to in-frame sequences with V and J assigned. These tables do not hold every clone; where another copy was compared, an unresolved V gene accounts for under half, and the others remain unexplained. This sample lists about 15,000 clones; 70% to 75% were detected once. Clones ranked in the top ten supply over 7.5% of the sample. The sequenced material came from lung tumor tissue. Receptors were obtained from a human donor with non-small cell lung cancer.

The rearrangement joins TRBV5-1 to TRBJ2-3, with TRBD2 identical over 10 bases. With V trimmed by 0 bases and J by 5 bases, 9 bases remained unmatched. CDR1 is SGHRS and CDR2 is YFSETQ in the germline V gene. The CDR3 contains 17 residues. The CDR3 is CASSLAASGGWVDTQYF. The DNA for the CDR3 is TGCGCCAGCAGCTTGGCCGCTAGCGGGGGCTGGGTAGATACGCAGTATTTT. The full variable domain, in which reference TRBV5-1 and TRBJ2-3 provide the parts outside the CDR3, is KAGVTQTPRYLIKTRGQQVTLSCSPISGHRSVSWYQQTPGQGLQFLFEYFSETQRNKGNFPGRFSGRQFSNSRSEMNVSTLELGDSALYLCASSLAASGGWVDTQYFGPGTRLTVL.

The rearrangement joins TRBV4-1 to TRBJ1-3, with D perhaps matching TRBD1 (5 bases). The V gene's germline CDR1 is MGHRA and CDR2 YSYEKL. The length of the CDR3 is 15 residues. V shed 4 bases and J shed 0 bases, with 10 bases lying between them. CDR3 DNA sequence: TGCGCCAGCAGCCCGACCGGGACCTCTGGAAACACCATATATTTT. This sequence encodes CASSPTGTSGNTIYF.

The chain recombines TRBV2 with TRBJ2-1; 8 positions agree with TRBD2. The V gene's germline CDR1 is SNHLY and CDR2 FYNNEI. There are 14 residues in the CDR3. Trimming at V came to 6 bases and at J to 5 bases, leaving 6 bases not matched to a gene. CDR3 DNA: TGTGCCAGCAGGGGACTAGTTCCCGACAATGAGCAGTTCTTC. Amino acids: CASRGLVPDNEQFF.

This clone came up a few times. CDR3 residues: CASGSGETQYF. The CDR3 coding sequence is TGTGCCAGCGGTTCTGGAGAGACCCAGTACTTC. V usage is TRBV7-3 and J usage is TRBJ2-5; D unclear. The V end was cut by 8 bases, the J end by 4 bases, with 8 bases between. The CDR3 is made up of 11 amino acids. Germline assignment: CDR1 SGHTA and CDR2 FQGTGA.

The chain links TRBV28 to TRBJ1-4; 8 nucleotides agree with TRBD1. Per germline, CDR1 MDHEN and CDR2 SYDVKM. CDR3 length: 16 residues. Germline trimming cut 4 bases from V and 3 bases from J; bases unmatched to any gene: 7. The DNA of the CDR3 is TGTGCCAGCAGTTCCACCGAGACAGGGGCTAATGAAAAACTGTTTTTT. It is translated as CASSSTETGANEKLFF.

This clone was seen a few times. The CDR3 DNA follows: TGTGCCAGCAGCTTGGGGGGGAACACCGGGGAGCTGTTTTTT. This translates into CASSLGGNTGELFF. The chain employs TRBV7-3 and TRBJ2-2; D is possibly TRBD2 (6 bases). This CDR3 has 14 residues. Germline V gene sequence: CDR1 SGHTA, CDR2 FQGTGA. Trimming took off 3 bases at V and 1 base at J, with 6 bases between the two ends.

The V call is TRBV29-1, the J call TRBJ2-1; TRBD2 matches at 10 bases. The CDR3 runs 15 residues. Germline V gives CDR1 SQVTM, CDR2 ANQGSEA. The trim removed 7 bases at V and 7 bases at J, leaving 13 bases unmatched. The CDR3 loop is CSGLGRLAGVNEQFF. Here the CDR3 DNA reads TGCAGCGGCCTCGGCAGGCTAGCGGGAGTAAATGAGCAGTTCTTC.